This TCR beta chain was profiled in a study of T cells in Graves' hyperthyroidism and ophthalmopathy. Study-level points and caveats: Blood also contained most expanded thyroid clonotypes above 0.001.

From RNA transcripts, TCR beta CDR3 regions were amplified. HTBI primers were used for first-round RT-PCR of the TCR CDR3. TCRdb passed the multiplex PCR reads through MiXCR, listing each CDR3 protein once. The data show 200,000 to 250,000 distinct CDR3 sequences, roughly 18% seen once. Notes on this clonotype: No antigen is known for it.

Losses at the gene ends were 6 bases for V and 5 bases for J; bases not matched to a gene: 3. This CDR3 spans 13 amino acids. Per the germline V gene, CDR1 is LGHDT and CDR2 is YNNKEL (reference sequence). Hyperthyroidism, newly diagnosed and lasting under 2 months, affected patients aged 18 to 65. The sample taken for sequencing was blood. This chain connects TRBV3-1 to TRBJ1-1; TRBD1 aligns across 10 bases. This sequence originates from a man aged 50-59 years with Graves' hyperthyroidism. CDR3 residues: CASSGTGATEAFF. The CDR3 DNA sequence: TGTGCCAGCAGTGGGACAGGGGCAACTGAAGCTTTCTTT.